This T cell receptor (beta chain) emerged from a study of shared clonotypes between healthy human individuals. The wider study: For every donor, three CD4 naive, three CD4 memory, two CD8 naive and one CD8 memory plates were used. Study-level findings and limits: Non-shared clonotypes showed lower generation probabilities than clonotypes common to all four donors.

Generated by immunoSEQ multiplex PCR, the TCRdb table keeps only in-frame clones and is missing some. This sample has roughly 2.5 million clones, with 90% to 95% found just once. A word on this clone: The antigen is not known.

None of the donors, who were healthy HIV-negative adults, had recently had acute infections or vaccinations. A split of CD4+ cells into CD45RA+ naive and CD45RA-negative memory subsets was performed. Sequencing used naive CD4+ T cells sorted from blood. Subset of the sample: CD45RA+ positively selected. This TCR was recovered from a man between 18 and 29 years old in good health.

The CDR3 spells CASSISGGDETQYF. In nucleotides, the CDR3 is TGTGCCAGTAGTATATCGGGGGGGGATGAGACCCAGTACTTC. This chain joins TRBV19 and TRBJ2-5; 8 nucleotides agree with TRBD2. The CDR3 is 14 amino acids. Germline lookup yields CDR1 LNHDA and CDR2 SQIVND (reference sequence). Trimming removed 2 bases from V and 5 bases from J; junction bases left unmatched: 4.